This T cell receptor (beta chain) was retrieved from a study of blood T cell repertoires in COVID-19. Background on the study: From the United States, Italy and Spain came samples of acute and convalescent COVID-19. Nucleic acid was either cDNA or gDNA, and it came from T cells, B-cell-depleted T cells, or PBMCs.

The assay was immunoSEQ multiplex PCR, and TCRdb's table has in-frame clones only and misses some. The sample holds around 220,000 clones, approximately 80% seen once. The CDR3 consists of 13 residues. With 4 bases removed from V and 4 bases from J, the gap between germline ends came to 10 bases. The V gene's germline CDR1 is SGHTA and CDR2 FQGTGA. The J gene is TRBJ1-2, the V gene TRBV7-3, with D maybe TRBD1 (6 bases). Sequencing was carried out using peripheral blood. The sequence was collected from a woman aged 80 or older with COVID-19, enrolled during active disease. CDR3 region: CASSSSTGYGYTF. Written as DNA, the CDR3 is TGTGCCAGCAGCTCCTCGACAGGCTATGGCTACACCTTC.